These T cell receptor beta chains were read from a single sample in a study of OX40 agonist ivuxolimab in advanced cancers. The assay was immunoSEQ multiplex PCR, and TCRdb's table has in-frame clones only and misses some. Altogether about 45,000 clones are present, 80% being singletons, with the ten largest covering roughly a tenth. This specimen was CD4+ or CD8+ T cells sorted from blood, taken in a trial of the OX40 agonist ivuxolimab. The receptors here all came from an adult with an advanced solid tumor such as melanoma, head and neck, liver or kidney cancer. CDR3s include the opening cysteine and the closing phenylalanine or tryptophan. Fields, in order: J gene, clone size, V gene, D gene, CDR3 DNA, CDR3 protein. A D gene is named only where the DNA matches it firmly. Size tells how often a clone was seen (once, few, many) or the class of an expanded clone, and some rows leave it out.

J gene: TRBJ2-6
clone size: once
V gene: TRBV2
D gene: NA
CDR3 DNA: TGTGCCAGCACGTTCGGGGAGTCTGGGGCCAACGTCCTGACTTTC
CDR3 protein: CASTFGESGANVLTF

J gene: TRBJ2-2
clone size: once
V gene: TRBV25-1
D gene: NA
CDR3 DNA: TGTGCCAGCAGTGAATTCCGGGAGCTGTTTTTT
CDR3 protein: CASSEFRELFF

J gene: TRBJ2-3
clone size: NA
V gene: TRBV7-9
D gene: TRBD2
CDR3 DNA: TGTGCCAGCAGCTTATCCTTAGCGGGGCCAGATACGCAGTATTTT
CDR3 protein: CASSLSLAGPDTQYF

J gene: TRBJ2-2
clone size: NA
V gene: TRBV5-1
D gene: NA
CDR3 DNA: TGCGCCAGCAGCTTGGTGAGCTGGGACACCGGGGAGCTGTTTTTT
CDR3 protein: CASSLVSWDTGELFF

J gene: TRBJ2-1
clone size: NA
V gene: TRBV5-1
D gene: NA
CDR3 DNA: TGCGCCAGCAGCTTGGATTACGGCTACAATGAGCAGTTCTTC
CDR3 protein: CASSLDYGYNEQFF

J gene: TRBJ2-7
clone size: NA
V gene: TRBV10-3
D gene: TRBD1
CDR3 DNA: TGTGCCGCTGCCCAGGGGGCTACCTACGAGCAGTACTTC
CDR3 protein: CAAAQGATYEQYF

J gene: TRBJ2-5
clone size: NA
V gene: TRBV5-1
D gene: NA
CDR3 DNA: TGCGCCAGCAGCTTGAACGGACAAGAGACCCAGTACTTC
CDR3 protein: CASSLNGQETQYF

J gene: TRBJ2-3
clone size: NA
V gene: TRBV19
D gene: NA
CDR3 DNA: TGTGCCAGTAGTAAGGAGGGGACCTATGGTACGCAGTATTTT
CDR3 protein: CASSKEGTYGTQYF

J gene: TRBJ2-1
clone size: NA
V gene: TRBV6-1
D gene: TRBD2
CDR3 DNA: TGTGCCAGCAGTGAGACTAGCGGGTTTTTTGATGAGCAGTTCTTC
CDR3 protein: CASSETSGFFDEQFF

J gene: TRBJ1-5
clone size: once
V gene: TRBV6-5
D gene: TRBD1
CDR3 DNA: TGTGCCAGCAGTTCCAGGACAGGACTTAGCAATCAGCCCCAGCATTTT
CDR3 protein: CASSSRTGLSNQPQHF

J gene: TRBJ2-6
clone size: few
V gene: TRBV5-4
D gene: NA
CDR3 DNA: TGTGCCAGCAGGATAACAGGGACTGGGGCCAACGTCCTGACTTTC
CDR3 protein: CASRITGTGANVLTF

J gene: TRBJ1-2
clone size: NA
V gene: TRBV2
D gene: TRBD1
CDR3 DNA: TGTGCCAGCAGTCAAGACAGGGTGTTGGGCTACACCTTC
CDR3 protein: CASSQDRVLGYTF

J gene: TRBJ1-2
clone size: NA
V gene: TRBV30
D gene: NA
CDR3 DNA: TGTGCCTGGAGTGTATCGGGGCGGTACTATGGCTACACCTTC
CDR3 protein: CAWSVSGRYYGYTF

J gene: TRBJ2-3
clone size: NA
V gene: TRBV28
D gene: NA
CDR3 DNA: TGTGCCAGCAGGAGGAGACGCACAGATACGCAGTATTTT
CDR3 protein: CASRRRRTDTQYF

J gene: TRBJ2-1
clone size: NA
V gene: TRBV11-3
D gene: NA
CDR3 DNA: TGTGCCAGCAGCTTAGGGCGGGCCAACAATGAGCAGTTCTTC
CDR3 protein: CASSLGRANNEQFF

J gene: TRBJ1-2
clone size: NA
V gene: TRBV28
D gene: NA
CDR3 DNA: TGTGCCAGCTTTTCCAATTTCCCAGGCGCCCGATCCGCTGGCTACACCTTC
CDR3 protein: CASFSNFPGARSAGYTF

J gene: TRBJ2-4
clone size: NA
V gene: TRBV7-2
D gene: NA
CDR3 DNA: TGTGCCAGCAGCCAATATGCAGTGGGGGGAAGGCTAGCCAAAAACATTCAGTACTTC
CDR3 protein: CASSQYAVGGRLAKNIQYF

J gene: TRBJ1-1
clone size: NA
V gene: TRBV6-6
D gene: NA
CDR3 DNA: TGTGCCAGCAGTCCCAACACTGAAGCTTTCTTT
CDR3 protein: CASSPNTEAFF

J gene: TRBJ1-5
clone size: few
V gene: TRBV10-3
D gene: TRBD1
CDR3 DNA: TGTGCCACGGGACAGAGTAGCAATCAGCCCCAGCATTTT
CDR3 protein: CATGQSSNQPQHF

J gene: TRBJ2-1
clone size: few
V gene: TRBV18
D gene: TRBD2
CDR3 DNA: TGTGCCAGCTCACCACCCAACGCGGGAGGGATAAATGAGCAGTTCTTC
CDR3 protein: CASSPPNAGGINEQFF

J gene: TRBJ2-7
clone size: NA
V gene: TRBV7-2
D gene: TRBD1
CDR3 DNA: TGTGCCAGCAGCTCCGGGGACAGGGTATACGAGCAGTACTTC
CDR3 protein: CASSSGDRVYEQYF

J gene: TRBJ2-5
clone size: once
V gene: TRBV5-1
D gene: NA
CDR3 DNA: TGCGCCAGCAGCTTGGTGGGTGGCAAAGAGACCCAGTACTTC
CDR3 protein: CASSLVGGKETQYF

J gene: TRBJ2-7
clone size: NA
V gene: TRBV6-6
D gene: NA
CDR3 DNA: TGTGCCAGCAGGGAAAAAGGGACGAATTGGTACTTC
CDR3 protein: CASREKGTNWYF

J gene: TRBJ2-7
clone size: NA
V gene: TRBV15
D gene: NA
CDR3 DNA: TGTGCCACCAGCAGAGCCCCCGGGACGGGAAGCTCCTACGAGCAGTACTTC
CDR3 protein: CATSRAPGTGSSYEQYF

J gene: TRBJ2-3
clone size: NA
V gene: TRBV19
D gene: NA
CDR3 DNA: TGTGCCAGTAGTGGCGGGAGCACAGATACGCAGTATTTT
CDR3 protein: CASSGGSTDTQYF

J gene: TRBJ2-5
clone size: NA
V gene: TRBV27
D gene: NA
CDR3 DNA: TGTGCCAGCAGTTTCCAGGGGCGGCAAGAGACCCAGTACTTC
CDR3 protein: CASSFQGRQETQYF

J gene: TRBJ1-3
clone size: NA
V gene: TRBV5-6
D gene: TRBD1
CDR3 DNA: TGTGCCAGCAGTTTGGACAGGGGGCCTCTATTTGGAAACACCATATATTTT
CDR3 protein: CASSLDRGPLFGNTIYF

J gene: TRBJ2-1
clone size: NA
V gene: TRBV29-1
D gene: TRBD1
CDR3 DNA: TGCAGCGTTGGGCTCGGGACAGGGTACAATGAGCAGTTCTTC
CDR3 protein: CSVGLGTGYNEQFF

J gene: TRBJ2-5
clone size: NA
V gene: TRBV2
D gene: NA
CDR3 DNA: TGTGCCAGCACCCCGACAGGACGGGAGACCCAGTACTTC
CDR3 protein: CASTPTGRETQYF

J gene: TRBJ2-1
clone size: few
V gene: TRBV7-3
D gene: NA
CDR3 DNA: TGTGCCAGCAGCGCCGGACGCCCTCCAGAGGAGCAGTTCTTC
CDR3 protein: CASSAGRPPEEQFF

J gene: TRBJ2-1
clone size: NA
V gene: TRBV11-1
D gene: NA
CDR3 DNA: TGTGCCAGCAGCTTATTAGACTGGTTGAGCTCCTACAATGAGCAGTTCTTC
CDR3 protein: CASSLLDWLSSYNEQFF

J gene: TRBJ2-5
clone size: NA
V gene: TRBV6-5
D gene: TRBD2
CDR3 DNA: TGTGCCAGCAGTTATAAAGCGGGAGAGGGGGAGACCCAGTACTTC
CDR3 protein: CASSYKAGEGETQYF

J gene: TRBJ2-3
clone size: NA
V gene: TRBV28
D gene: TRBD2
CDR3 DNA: TGTGCCAGCACCATGGGGAGGGTGACAGATACGCAGTATTTT
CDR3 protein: CASTMGRVTDTQYF

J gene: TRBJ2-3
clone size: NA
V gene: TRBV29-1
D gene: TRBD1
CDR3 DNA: TGCAGCGTTTGTCCCGGGACAGCCCGTGATACGCAGTATTTT
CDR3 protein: CSVCPGTARDTQYF

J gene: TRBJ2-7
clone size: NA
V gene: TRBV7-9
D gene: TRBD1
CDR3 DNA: TGTGCCAGCAGCAAAGTCGGGACAGGGCCTCTCTACGAGCAGTACTTC
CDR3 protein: CASSKVGTGPLYEQYF

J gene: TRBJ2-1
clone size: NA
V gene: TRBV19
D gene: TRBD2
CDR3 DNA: TGTGCCAGTAGTCCTCCGGGGACTAGTCGAGAGCAGTTCTTC
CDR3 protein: CASSPPGTSREQFF

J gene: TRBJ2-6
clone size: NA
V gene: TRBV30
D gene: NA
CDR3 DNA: TGTGCCTGGGCGGCGGGGGCCAACGTCCTGACTTTC
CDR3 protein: CAWAAGANVLTF

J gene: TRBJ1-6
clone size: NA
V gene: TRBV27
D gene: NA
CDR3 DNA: TGTGCCAGCAGTTCAAGGAGCTCCTATAATTCACCCCTCCACTTT
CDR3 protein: CASSSRSSYNSPLHF

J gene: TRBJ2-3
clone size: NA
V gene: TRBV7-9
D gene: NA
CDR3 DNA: TGTGCCAGCAGCTTCCCTAGCACAGATACGCAGTATTTT
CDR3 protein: CASSFPSTDTQYF

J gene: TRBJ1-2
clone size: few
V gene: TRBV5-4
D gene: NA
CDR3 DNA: TGTGCCAGCAGCTCTTACTGGGGGGGCAACTATGGCTACACCTTC
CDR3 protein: CASSSYWGGNYGYTF

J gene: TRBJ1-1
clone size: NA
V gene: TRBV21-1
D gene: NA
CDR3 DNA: TGTGCCAGCAGCAAGGGTATAGGGATGGAGAACACTGAAGCTTTCTTT
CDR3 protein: CASSKGIGMENTEAFF

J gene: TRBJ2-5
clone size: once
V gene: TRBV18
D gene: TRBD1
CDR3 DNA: TGTGCCAGCTCACCACCGGGACAGGGGGCTGAGACCCAGTACTTC
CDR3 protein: CASSPPGQGAETQYF

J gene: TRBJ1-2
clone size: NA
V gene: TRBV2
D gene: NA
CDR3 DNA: TGTGCCAGCAGGGGTTGGGCCGCCTATGGCTACACCTTC
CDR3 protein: CASRGWAAYGYTF

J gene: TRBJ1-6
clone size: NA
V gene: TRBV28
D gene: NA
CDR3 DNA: TGTGCCAGCAGTTTTATTGCGAAATATAATTCACCCCTCCACTTT
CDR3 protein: CASSFIAKYNSPLHF

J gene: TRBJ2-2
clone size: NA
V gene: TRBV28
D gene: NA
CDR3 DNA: TGTGCCACAACCAAGGGAGAATCTCTCGGGGAGCTGTTTTTT
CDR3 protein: CATTKGESLGELFF

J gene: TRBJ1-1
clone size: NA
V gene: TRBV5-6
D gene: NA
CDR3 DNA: TGTGCCAGCAGCTTGGCCGGGGGATGGAACACTGAAGCTTTCTTT
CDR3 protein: CASSLAGGWNTEAFF

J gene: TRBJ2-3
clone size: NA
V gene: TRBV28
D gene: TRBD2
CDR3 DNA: TGTGCCAGCAGCCTAGCGGGGAGGGGCACAGATACGCAGTATTTT
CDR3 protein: CASSLAGRGTDTQYF

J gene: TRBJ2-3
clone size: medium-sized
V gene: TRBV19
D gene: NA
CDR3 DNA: TGTGCCAGTAGTATAGATCTCTCCACAGATACGCAGTATTTT
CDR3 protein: CASSIDLSTDTQYF

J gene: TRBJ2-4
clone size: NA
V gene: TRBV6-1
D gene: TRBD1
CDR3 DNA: TGTGCCAGCAGTGACCCGACAGGGGGCAAAGACATTCAGTACTTC
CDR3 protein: CASSDPTGGKDIQYF

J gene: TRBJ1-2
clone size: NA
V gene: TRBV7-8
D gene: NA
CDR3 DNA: TGTGCCAGCAGCTTAGCGGAGGGGATCGGCTACACCTTC
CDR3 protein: CASSLAEGIGYTF

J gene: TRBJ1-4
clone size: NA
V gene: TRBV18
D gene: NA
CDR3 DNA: TGTGCCAGCTCCTTCGGGGATGAAAAACTGTTTTTT
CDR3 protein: CASSFGDEKLFF

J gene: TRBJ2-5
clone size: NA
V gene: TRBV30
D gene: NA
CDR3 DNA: TGTGCCTGGAGTGTTGGGGACCGGGAGACCCAGTACTTC
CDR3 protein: CAWSVGDRETQYF

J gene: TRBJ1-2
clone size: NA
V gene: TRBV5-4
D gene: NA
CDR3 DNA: TGTGCCAGCACGCTTGGGGGTGGAGACTATGGCTACACCTTC
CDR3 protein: CASTLGGGDYGYTF

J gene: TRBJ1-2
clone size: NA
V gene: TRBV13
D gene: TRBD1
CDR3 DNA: TGTGCCAGCAGCTTGCCCGGGACAGGGTATGGCTACACCTTC
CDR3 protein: CASSLPGTGYGYTF

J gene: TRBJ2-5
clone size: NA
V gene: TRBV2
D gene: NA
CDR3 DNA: TGTGCCAGCAGGAAAGGACCCGTGGTCCAGACCCAGTACTTC
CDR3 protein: CASRKGPVVQTQYF

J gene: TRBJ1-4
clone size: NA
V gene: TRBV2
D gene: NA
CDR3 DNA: TGTGCCAGCAACCTGTTTAATGAAAAACTGTTTTTT
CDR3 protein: CASNLFNEKLFF

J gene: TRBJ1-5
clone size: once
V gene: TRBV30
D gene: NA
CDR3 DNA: TGTGCCTGGAGTCGGCATAGCAATCAGCCCCAGCATTTT
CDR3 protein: CAWSRHSNQPQHF

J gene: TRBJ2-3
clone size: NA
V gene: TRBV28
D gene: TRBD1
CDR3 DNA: TGTGCCAGCAGTTTTCGGACAGGGGGCTTGGGCACGCAGTATTTT
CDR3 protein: CASSFRTGGLGTQYF